Below, 7 T cell receptor beta chains from the same sample are listed, as sequenced in a study of T-cell reconstitution after alpha-beta-depleted transplantation in children. Library preparation (for TCRbeta) was performed with unique molecular identifiers. Each CDR3 protein is one row after TCRdb ran MiXCR on the PCR reads. The sample records 210,000 or so distinct CDR3 sequences, about a tenth being singletons. This specimen consisted of PBMCs from the stem cell graft donor, obtained from the stem cell graft. These TCRs come from a human donor who donated a stem cell graft to a child with acute lymphoblastic leukemia.

This clonotype showed up many times. This chain joins TRBV18 and TRBJ2-1; 8 nucleotides match TRBD2. The V segment lost 1 base and the J segment 2 bases; nucleotides outside the gene matches: 7. The CDR3 has 17 amino acids. Germline V lookup: CDR1 KGHSH, CDR2 LQKENI. CDR3 in DNA: TGTGCCAGCTCACCACTTGGCGGGGGGTCGCCCTACAATGAGCAGTTCTTC. Translation gives CASSPLGGGSPYNEQFF.

The rearrangement joins TRBV13 to TRBJ1-1; D is undetermined. Trimming left V 7 bases short and J 2 bases short, with 14 bases between. The CDR3 totals 14 residues. CDR1 is PRHDT, CDR2 FYEKMQ, per germline (reference sequence). The CDR3 nucleotides are TGTGCCAGCATCTGGGGAAGGGCAAACACTGAAGCTTTCTTT. Encoded protein: CASIWGRANTEAFF.

This clonotype was recorded a few times. The chain couples TRBV5-1 to TRBJ1-4, with a possible D match to TRBD1 (5 bases). Trimming removed 7 bases from V and 0 bases from J, with 10 bases in between. The CDR3 contains 14 residues. Per the germline V gene, CDR1 is SGHRS and CDR2 is YFSETQ. CDR3 region: CASGTATTNEKLFF. The CDR3 nucleotides are TGCGCCAGCGGGACGGCAACAACTAATGAAAAACTGTTTTTT.

This clonotype was recorded many times. CDR3 region: CASSLGGAQPQHF. The DNA for the CDR3 is TGTGCCAGCAGCTTAGGGGGAGCCCAGCCCCAGCATTTT. The rearrangement uses TRBV7-9 and TRBJ1-5; the D is unclear. Germline-derived CDR1 and CDR2 are SEHNR and FQNEAQ (reference sequence). Trimming removed 1 base from V and 7 bases from J, with 8 bases in between. The CDR3 is made up of 13 amino acids.

This clonotype showed up just a few times. The chain is built from TRBV9 and TRBJ2-3; TRBD2 aligns across 8 bases. The CDR3 extends over 13 amino acids. V was clipped by 3 bases and J by 4 bases; unmatched bases: 1. CDR1 and CDR2 (germline): SGDLS, YYNGEE. The CDR3 DNA is TGTGCCAGCAGCGCGGGGGGGTCAGATACGCAGTATTTT. Protein sequence: CASSAGGSDTQYF.

This clonotype was recorded a few times. This chain connects TRBV12-3 or TRBV12-4 to TRBJ1-1, with D uncertain. This CDR3 is 15 amino acids long. With 3 bases removed from V and 1 base from J, the gap between germline ends came to 12 bases. CDR3 region: CASSFNPVGNTEAFF. DNA for the CDR3: TGTGCCAGCAGTTTTAACCCGGTCGGGAACACTGAAGCTTTCTTT.

This clonotype was observed many times. This chain uses TRBV3-1 with TRBJ2-2; tentatively, D is TRBD1 or TRBD2 (5 bases each). The CDR3 is 14 amino acids. Trimming stripped 4 bases from V and 5 bases from J, with 11 bases between. Germline V gene lookup returns CDR1 LGHDT and CDR2 YNNKEL (reference sequence). The CDR3 loop is CASSPTGQTGELFF. CDR3 sequence (DNA): TGTGCCAGCAGCCCGACGGGGCAGACCGGGGAGCTGTTTTTT. Based on the CDR3 plus reference TRBV3-1 and TRBJ2-2, the full variable domain is DTAVSQTPKYLVTQMGNDKSIKCEQNLGHDTMYWYKQDSKKFLKIMFSYNNKELIINETVPNRFSPKSPDKAHLNLHINSLELGDSAVYFCASSPTGQTGELFFGEGSRLTVL.